This T cell receptor beta chain was sequenced in a study of blood T cell repertoires in COVID-19. At the level of the study: T cells, B-cell-depleted T cells, or PBMCs provided the cDNA or gDNA that served as material.

The CDR3 loop spans 13 amino acids. Per the germline V gene, CDR1 is GTSNPN and CDR2 is SVGIG (reference sequence). V gave up 7 bases and J gave up 1 base; unmatched junction bases: 2. The protocol was immunoSEQ multiplex PCR, while the TCRdb copy is restricted to in-frame clones and leaves out a portion. The data hold 150,000 to 200,000 clones, with 89% observed a single time. Recruits, aged about 18 to 89 years, lived in around 24 US areas. Self-reported history from a screening survey and questionnaire set each donor's cohort. Cohort 3 recovery required two negative PCRs, clearance, or symptom resolution.

The chain employs TRBV30 and TRBJ1-4, with 8 nucleotides matching TRBD1. This TCR was recovered from a woman younger than 30 who had recovered from COVID-19. The material sequenced was PBMCs or T cells enriched from blood (not recorded which). The CDR3 nucleotides are TGTGCCTTAGGGACAGGAACTAATGAAAAACTGTTTTTT. As protein: CALGTGTNEKLFF.